This T cell receptor beta chain was sequenced for a study of blood T cell repertoires in COVID-19. Cohort allocation depended upon clinical history that participants reported. This clone was counted between two and nine times. CDR3 length: 12 amino acids. The V gene's germline CDR1 is SQVTM and CDR2 ANQGSEA. J gave up 4 bases and V 7 bases, and 5 bases lay outside the gene matches. Under the authors' procedure: Reference gene primer amplification yielded estimated nucleated cell counts. Sequenced by immunoSEQ multiplex PCR; TCRdb stores in-frame clones only, minus some. V and J calls and clone size are copied from that table; D and trimming were computed from the DNA. The sample contains fewer than 250,000 clones, about 83% of which appear only once.

V usage is TRBV29-1 and J usage is TRBJ1-1; the match to TRBD1 covers 8 bases. The sample comprised PBMCs or T cells enriched from blood (not recorded which). The TCR sequence derives from a woman between 40 and 55 years old who had been exposed to COVID-19. In DNA form, the CDR3 reads TGCAGCGCCGACGACAGGGGCACTGAAGCTTTCTTT. Its protein is CSADDRGTEAFF.